These 27 T cell receptor beta chains came from one sample sequenced in a study of T-cell memory formation after mild COVID-19. TCRdb re-analysed the 5' RACE reads in MiXCR, keeping a single row per CDR3 protein. The sample lists hundreds of thousands of distinct CDR3 sequences; 16% were seen once. The material sequenced was PBMCs or a T cell subset sorted from them (not recorded which). Every receptor here comes from a man aged 18 to 29 who had mild COVID-19 (a few samples of this study predate the infection). Cell type and time point are not known.

In this sample, this clonotype turned up many times. The rearrangement links TRBV7-2 to TRBJ2-3; D uncertain. V was cut by 4 bases and J by 4 bases, with 15 bases left in between. The CDR3 has 15 amino acids. Germline CDR1 reads SGHTA; CDR2 reads FQGNSA. The CDR3 nucleotides read TGTGCCAGCAGCTCCTGGACCTCGGGCGCAGATACGCAGTATTTT. It codes for CASSSWTSGADTQYF.

The chain uses TRBV11-2 and TRBJ2-7; the D gene is possibly TRBD2 (6 bases). The CDR3 covers 13 residues. Germline loops: CDR1 SGHAT, CDR2 FQNNGV. Trimming stripped 8 bases from V and 3 bases from J, with 14 bases between. The CDR3 DNA sequence: TGTGCCAGCGGGTTGGGGGGAAGCTACGAGCAGTACGTC. Its translation is CASGLGGSYEQYV.

The chain uses TRBV6-6 and TRBJ2-7, with a possible D match to TRBD1 (6 bases). The germline gives CDR1 MNHNY, CDR2 SVGAGI (reference sequence). V dropped 5 bases and J dropped 3 bases, with 14 bases sitting between them. The CDR3 consists of 14 residues. CDR3 in amino acids: CASSLGTSRYEQYV. CDR3 in DNA: TGTGCCAGCAGTCTAGGGACATCCCGCTACGAGCAGTACGTC.

In the case of this clonotype: This may arise from a read error, as a much more abundant clone is one base away. The chain combines TRBV7-2 with TRBJ2-7; 10 bases are a match to TRBD1. Germline V gene lookup returns CDR1 SGHTA and CDR2 FQGNSA. The CDR3 sequence is 14 residues long. Losses at the gene ends were 5 bases for V and 2 bases for J; bases not matched to a gene: 3. DNA of the CDR3: TGTGCCAGCAGCGCCGGGACAGGGGCCTACGAGCAGTACTTC. Encoded protein: CASSAGTGAYEQYF.

This clonotype was seen a handful of times. The genes are TRBV6-5 and TRBJ2-3, with 7 bases lining up with TRBD2. The trim removed 7 bases at V and 7 bases at J, leaving 11 bases unmatched. The CDR3 sequence is 14 residues long. From germline, CDR1 is MNHEY and CDR2 SVGAGI. The CDR3 DNA reads as TGTGCCAGCAAAGCGGGGCCGACCTATAATACGCAGTATTTT. Protein sequence: CASKAGPTYNTQYF.

Details on this clonotype: With a much larger clone just one base away, this may be a read error. The CDR3 DNA is TGTGCCATCAAGGGGGACAATGAGCAGTTCTTC. Translating gives CAIKGDNEQFF. The J gene is TRBJ2-1, the V gene TRBV24-1; a weak D match, TRBD1 (6 bases). Germline assignment: CDR1 KGHDR and CDR2 SFDVKD. The CDR3 has 11 amino acids. V was trimmed by 11 bases and J by 5 bases, leaving 9 bases between them.

V is TRBV7-9 and J is TRBJ1-4; 9 nucleotides agree with TRBD1. The CDR3 sequence is 15 residues long. J lost 5 bases, V lost 5 bases, and 6 bases had no gene match. Germline V gene data show CDR1 as SEHNR and CDR2 as FQNEAQ (reference sequence). The CDR3 DNA reads TGTGCCAGCAGCCCATCTGGGACAGGGAATGAAAAACTGTTTTTT. It translates to CASSPSGTGNEKLFF.

A few counts support this clonotype. The rearrangement uses TRBV12-5 and TRBJ2-3; TRBD1 matches 7 bases. Germline V gives CDR1 LGHNT, CDR2 FRNRAP. After removal of 5 bases from V and 11 bases from J, the junction contained 19 bases not matched to a gene. This CDR3 comprises 16 residues. The CDR3: CASGLRQGGWVREQYF. The CDR3 nucleotides are TGTGCTAGTGGTCTACGCCAAGGGGGCTGGGTCCGCGAGCAGTATTTT.

This clonotype was seen a few times. The chain has TRBV7-9 and TRBJ2-7; no definite D call. V was pared by 5 bases and J by 3 bases, with 11 bases between. From germline, CDR1 is SEHNR and CDR2 FQNEAQ (reference sequence). This CDR3 comprises 13 residues. CDR3 nucleotide sequence: TGTGCCAGCAGCAACCCGAACCGCTACGAGCAGTACGTC. Protein: CASSNPNRYEQYV.

In this sample, this clonotype turned up a few times. J is TRBJ2-7 and V is TRBV29-1; D is possibly TRBD1 or TRBD2 (5 bases each). Germline V gene lookup returns CDR1 SQVTM and CDR2 ANQGSEA. The CDR3 is made up of 12 amino acids. The CDR3 coding sequence is TGCACCGTCAGAGGGGATCCCTACGAGCAGTACGTC. Translating it yields CTVRGDPYEQYV.

This clonotype appeared many times. This could be a read error, since a much larger clone is one nucleotide away. V gene TRBV23-1 combines with J gene TRBJ2-5; D possibly corresponds to TRBD1 (5 bases). TRBV23-1 is an ORF; its function is uncertain. This CDR3 has 15 residues. V was trimmed by 2 bases and J by 4 bases, leaving 14 bases between them. CDR3 DNA: TGCGCCAGCAGTCAACAGCAGGGCCAAGCAGAGACCCAGTACTTC. The encoded protein is CASSQQQGQAETQYF.

The rearrangement uses TRBV7-9 and TRBJ1-6; 8 nucleotides match TRBD1. This CDR3 comprises 15 residues. V lost 3 bases, J lost 4 bases, and 2 bases stayed unmatched. Germline CDR1 and CDR2: SEHNR and FQNEAQ (reference sequence). As DNA, the CDR3 is TGTGCCAGCAGCTTGACAGGGGATTATAATTCACCCCTCCACTTT. This encodes CASSLTGDYNSPLHF.

This clonotype showed up many times. The chain links TRBV24-1 to TRBJ1-1; the D gene is possibly TRBD1 (5 bases). With 4 bases removed from V and 6 bases from J, the gap between germline ends came to 11 bases. Germline CDR1 is KGHDR and CDR2 is SFDVKD. The CDR3 length is 13 residues. CDR3: CATSDPGAPEAFF. The CDR3, as DNA: TGTGCCACCAGTGACCCCGGGGCACCTGAAGCTTTCTTT.

This clonotype was seen only a few times. The chain employs TRBV7-2 and TRBJ1-6; possible D gene TRBD1, 5 bases. In germline, CDR1 is SGHTA, CDR2 FQGNSA. The CDR3 consists of 17 residues. With 5 bases removed from V and 0 bases from J, the gap between germline ends came to 14 bases. The CDR3 loop reads CASSPTAMSSYNSPLHF. In nucleotides, the CDR3 is TGTGCCAGCAGCCCGACAGCCATGAGCTCCTATAATTCACCCCTCCACTTT. Full variable domain (remainder filled in from reference TRBV7-2 and TRBJ1-6): GAGVSQSPSNKVTEKGKDVELRCDPISGHTALYWYRQSLGQGLEFLIYFQGNSAPDKSGLPSDRFSAERTGGSVSTLTIQRTQQEDSAVYLCASSPTAMSSYNSPLHFGNGTRLTVT.

The J gene is TRBJ1-1, the V gene TRBV19, with D perhaps matching TRBD1 (5 bases). V was trimmed by 9 bases and J by 0 bases, leaving 17 bases between them. Germline V lookup: CDR1 LNHDA, CDR2 SQIVND (reference sequence). This CDR3 region has 15 residues. DNA for the CDR3: TGTGCCAGCCGACTTGGGGGGTGGCTGAACACTGAAGCTTTCTTT. Protein: CASRLGGWLNTEAFF.

This chain connects TRBV6-5 to TRBJ1-1; D is unclear. V lost 4 bases to trimming and J lost 0 bases, with 9 bases between them. CDR1 is MNHEY and CDR2 is SVGAGI in the germline V gene. The CDR3 consists of 14 residues. CDR3 region: CASSLVRLNTEAFF. The CDR3 DNA follows: TGTGCCAGCAGTTTGGTCAGGCTGAACACTGAAGCTTTCTTT.

J is TRBJ2-7 and V is TRBV20-1; D not resolved. The V end was cut by 2 bases, the J end by 4 bases, with 15 bases between. Germline V gene sequence: CDR1 DFQATT, CDR2 SNEGSKA (reference sequence). The CDR3 consists of 14 residues. In DNA, the CDR3 is TGCAGTGCTAGACCGGACGGAGAATCATACGAGCAGTACTTC. Amino acids: CSARPDGESYEQYF.

The rearrangement links TRBV3-1 to TRBJ2-3, with TRBD2 identical over 9 bases. CDR1 and CDR2 from the germline V gene are LGHDT and YNNKEL (reference sequence). Trimming at V came to 2 bases and at J to 2 bases, leaving 2 bases not matched to a gene. This CDR3 has 15 residues. The CDR3 bases are TGTGCCAGCAGCCAACTAGCGGGACTCACAGATACGCAGTATTTT. Its protein product is CASSQLAGLTDTQYF.

This clonotype was counted only a few times. The chain carries TRBV11-2 and TRBJ2-3; D not resolved. The V end was cut by 10 bases, the J end by 6 bases, with 11 bases between. The CDR3 is made up of 11 amino acids. From germline, CDR1 is SGHAT and CDR2 FQNNGV. CDR3 residues: CATSSRDTQYF. Written as DNA, the CDR3 is TGTGCCACGAGTTCCCGGGATACGCAGTATTTT.

In this sample, this clonotype turned up many times. This chain joins TRBV7-6 and TRBJ2-2; tentative D call: TRBD1 (6 bases). Germline values: CDR1 SGHVS, CDR2 FNYEAQ. Trimming cost V 0 bases and J 6 bases, with 11 bases left between them. The CDR3 length is 15 residues. CDR3 loop: CASSLATGPAGELFF. The CDR3 DNA is TGTGCCAGCAGCTTAGCTACAGGGCCCGCCGGGGAGCTGTTTTTT.

This clonotype showed up just a few times. This rearrangement joins TRBV6-1 to TRBJ1-1; D may be TRBD1 (6 bases). CDR3 length equals 16 residues. V lost 4 bases to trimming and J lost 1 base, with 16 bases between them. The germline gives CDR1 MNHNS, CDR2 SASEGT. The DNA for the CDR3 is TGTGCCAGCAGTGGCCCACAGGGAGTGAGGAACACTGAAGCTTTCTTT. Its translation is CASSGPQGVRNTEAFF.

The chain couples TRBV5-1 to TRBJ2-7; possible D gene TRBD1, 6 bases. The germline gives CDR1 SGHRS, CDR2 YFSETQ. Trimming left V 0 bases short and J 6 bases short, with 7 bases between. The CDR3 loop spans 12 amino acids. CDR3 amino acids: CASSLEGVEQYV. CDR3 bases: TGCGCCAGCAGCTTGGAGGGGGTCGAGCAGTACGTC.

J is TRBJ2-6 and V is TRBV7-9, with TRBD1 as a possible D gene (5 bases). CDR1 SEHNR and CDR2 FQNEAQ come from the germline V gene (reference sequence). The CDR3 sequence is 15 residues long. Trimming stripped 7 bases from V and 2 bases from J, with 12 bases between. The CDR3 coding sequence is TGTGCCAGCACCGACCCCAGGGCTGGGGCCAACGTCCTGACTTTC. Its protein is CASTDPRAGANVLTF.

This clonotype occurred a few times. The genes are TRBV11-2 and TRBJ2-1; 7 bases line up with TRBD2. The CDR3 consists of 13 residues. The ends lost 7 bases at V and 5 bases at J; junction bases unmatched: 5. Germline CDR1 and CDR2: SGHAT and FQNNGV. This CDR3 is CASIGLGNNEQFF. CDR3 in DNA: TGTGCCAGCATCGGACTAGGGAACAATGAGCAGTTCTTC.

In this sample, this clonotype turned up a few times. This rearrangement joins TRBV6-6 to TRBJ2-3; 9 positions match TRBD1. V lost 5 bases and J lost 1; bases outside the gene matches: 4. CDR1 MNHNY and CDR2 SVGAGI come from the germline V gene (reference sequence). The CDR3 is 15 residues long. CDR3 in amino acids: CASSTGGFRTDTQYF. The CDR3 DNA reads as TGTGCCAGCAGTACAGGGGGCTTCCGCACAGATACGCAGTATTTT.

V and J are TRBV5-1 and TRBJ2-3; 9 bases line up with TRBD2. The CDR3 extends over 16 amino acids. The germline V gene has CDR1 SGHRS and CDR2 YFSETQ. The J segment lost 5 bases and the V segment lost 1 base, leaving 8 bases of the junction unmatched. The CDR3 is CASSLKSSGKGDTQYF. CDR3 sequence (DNA): TGCGCCAGCAGCTTGAAGTCTAGCGGGAAGGGAGATACGCAGTATTTT.

This chain joins TRBV27 and TRBJ1-2; 8 nucleotides match TRBD1. V trimming: 5 bases; J trimming: 3 bases; junction bases outside the gene matches: 14. The germline gives CDR1 MNHEY, CDR2 SMNVEV (reference sequence). This CDR3 region has 17 residues. The chain's CDR3 is CASSPGLNRGKDYGYTF. DNA for the CDR3: TGTGCCAGCAGTCCTGGTCTCAACAGGGGGAAGGACTATGGCTACACCTTC.